This is a list of T cell receptor beta chains from one sample in a study of T cells in Graves' hyperthyroidism and ophthalmopathy. TCRdb reanalysed the multiplex PCR reads using MiXCR and keeps one entry per CDR3 protein. The sample has about 270,000 distinct CDR3 sequences; 12% to 15% are singletons. Material: blood. The receptors were gathered from a woman in her 50s with Graves' hyperthyroidism that later progressed to Graves' ophthalmopathy. Both conserved end residues are part of each CDR3. Fields, in order: V gene, D gene, clone size, J gene, CDR3 protein, CDR3 DNA. The D gene is left open where the match is weak. The size field reads once, few, many, or a class for an expanded clone.

>TRBV28|-|many|TRBJ2-3
CASSLSGNADTQYF
TGTGCCAGCAGTTTATCCGGTAATGCAGATACGCAGTATTTT
>TRBV7-9|TRBD1|few|TRBJ1-6
CASSRDRSPLHF
TGTGCCAGCAGTCGGGACAGAAGCCCCCTCCACTTT
>TRBV5-1|TRBD1|many|TRBJ2-2
CASSWTGRELFF
TGCGCCAGCAGCTGGACAGGGAGGGAGCTGTTTTTT
>TRBV11-2|-|many|TRBJ2-5
CASRVSGGVTQYF
TGTGCCAGCAGAGTTAGCGGTGGAGTGACCCAGTACTTC
>TRBV6-1|-|few|TRBJ2-2
CASSEAGAIGELFF
TGTGCCAGCAGTGAAGCGGGAGCAATCGGGGAGCTGTTTTTT
>TRBV5-1|-|many|TRBJ2-1
CASTARVQTLNEQFF
TGCGCCAGCACCGCGAGGGTCCAAACGCTTAATGAGCAGTTCTTC
>TRBV14|-|few|TRBJ2-7
CASSQSGSVYEQYF
TGTGCCAGCAGCCAATCTGGGTCCGTCTACGAGCAGTACTTC
>TRBV5-1|TRBD2|many|TRBJ2-3
CASRDSSGVTDTQYF
TGCGCCAGCAGGGACTCTAGCGGGGTCACAGATACGCAGTATTTT
>TRBV4-1|-|few|TRBJ1-4
CASSQDRDTNGPRGEKLFF
TGCGCCAGCAGCCAGGACCGGGACACCAATGGTCCCCGGGGTGAAAAACTGTTTTTT
>TRBV4-1|-|few|TRBJ2-5
CASSRRDFNQETQYF
TGCGCCAGCAGCCGCCGGGACTTTAACCAAGAGACCCAGTACTTC
>TRBV28|-|many|TRBJ1-4
CASSLLIGINEKLFF
TGTGCCAGCAGTTTATTGATAGGGATTAATGAAAAACTGTTTTTT
>TRBV9|-|many|TRBJ2-2
CASSVDLTGELFF
TGTGCCAGCAGCGTAGATCTAACCGGGGAGCTGTTTTTT
>TRBV5-1|-|many|TRBJ1-2
CASSLFPGDTGYTF
TGCGCCAGCAGCTTGTTTCCAGGGGATACTGGCTACACCTTC
>TRBV2|TRBD2|many|TRBJ2-5
CAIRGDSGGWETQYF
TGTGCCATCCGGGGCGACTCGGGGGGTTGGGAGACCCAGTACTTC
>TRBV24-1|-|many|TRBJ2-3
CATATERGTQYF
TGTGCCACCGCGACAGAGAGGGGTACGCAGTATTTT
>TRBV27|TRBD2|many|TRBJ2-5
CASSLRSRNGRRETQYF
TGTGCCAGCAGTTTACGCTCAAGGAACGGGAGGCGGGAGACCCAGTACTTC
>TRBV6-5|TRBD2|many|TRBJ2-7
CASSYILAGREQYF
TGTGCCAGCAGTTACATACTAGCGGGAAGGGAGCAGTACTTC
>TRBV12-3/TRBV12-4|-|few|TRBJ1-3
CASRQDRLAGNTIYF
TGTGCCAGCAGGCAAGACAGGCTGGCTGGAAACACCATATATTTT
>TRBV2|-|many|TRBJ2-2
CASGLAMNTGELFF
TGTGCCAGCGGCCTAGCGATGAACACCGGGGAGCTGTTTTTT
>TRBV5-1|-|many|TRBJ2-7
CASSSGSSYEQYF
TGCGCCAGCAGCTCCGGGAGCTCCTACGAGCAGTACTTC
>TRBV20-1|TRBD2|many|TRBJ2-1
CSASPGGRNEQFF
TGCAGTGCTAGTCCGGGAGGAAGGAATGAGCAGTTCTTC
>TRBV7-8|-|many|TRBJ2-5
CASSPRRVQETQYF
TGTGCCAGCAGCCCCCGGCGGGTCCAAGAGACCCAGTACTTC